A selection of T cell receptor beta chains follows, all from one sample in a study of blood T cell repertoires in COVID-19. Sequencing was performed with immunoSEQ multiplex PCR; in TCRdb, only in-frame clones are kept and a portion is missing. Altogether around 100,000 clones are present, roughly 87% being singletons, with the ten largest covering under 20%. The sample consisted of peripheral blood. The receptors here all came from a woman older than 75 in a cohort sampled during active COVID-19. Each CDR3 is given with its conserved first and last residue. D genes are given only for firm matches. Size is omitted from some rows. Given values are once, few, many or a class for expanded clones.

cdr3_length,j_call,clone_size,d_call,v_call,cdr3_aa,cdr3_nt
15,TRBJ1-3,NA,NA,TRBV23-1,CASVGVANSGNTIYF,TGCGCCAGCGTGGGAGTCGCAAACTCTGGAAACACCATATATTTT
15,TRBJ1-3,NA,TRBD1,TRBV9,CASSVGQGSGNTIYF,TGTGCCAGCAGCGTAGGACAGGGCTCGGGAAACACCATATATTTT
15,TRBJ2-1,NA,TRBD2,TRBV5-4,CASSYTSGPYNEQFF,TGTGCCAGCAGTTATACTAGCGGACCCTACAATGAGCAGTTCTTC
12,TRBJ1-5,NA,NA,TRBV19,CASSLGLQPQHF,TGTGCCAGTAGTTTGGGGCTCCAGCCCCAGCATTTT
15,TRBJ1-2,few,TRBD1,TRBV7-9,CASSQQGTGNYGYTF,TGTGCCAGCAGCCAACAGGGGACCGGGAACTATGGCTACACCTTC
15,TRBJ2-1,NA,TRBD2,TRBV28,CASPQRGLVGNEQFF,TGTGCCAGCCCCCAGAGGGGACTAGTCGGCAATGAGCAGTTCTTC
11,TRBJ2-7,NA,NA,TRBV2,CASRDTYEQYF,TGTGCCAGCAGGGACACTTACGAGCAGTACTTC
15,TRBJ2-2,NA,TRBD1,TRBV5-1,CASSFVTGVDGELFF,TGCGCCAGCAGCTTTGTAACAGGGGTGGACGGGGAGCTGTTTTTT
16,TRBJ2-5,few,TRBD1,TRBV4-1,CASSPSTGGEQETQYF,TGCGCCAGCAGCCCATCGACAGGGGGGGAACAAGAGACCCAGTACTTC
15,TRBJ1-5,NA,NA,TRBV6-1,CASSERGKGDQPQHF,TGTGCCAGCAGTGAAAGGGGAAAGGGTGATCAGCCCCAGCATTTT
14,TRBJ2-7,few,TRBD2,TRBV28,CASSWTSWAYEQYF,TGTGCCAGCAGTTGGACTAGCTGGGCCTACGAGCAGTACTTC
15,TRBJ2-2,NA,NA,TRBV10-1,CASSPRGLWSGELFF,TGCGCCAGCAGTCCCAGGGGTTTGTGGTCCGGGGAGCTGTTTTTT
17,TRBJ2-1,once,TRBD2,TRBV3-1/TRBV3-2,CASSQGITSGGLVEQFF,TGTGCCAGCAGCCAGGGGATTACTAGCGGGGGACTGGTTGAGCAGTTCTTC
16,TRBJ1-2,NA,NA,TRBV4-2,CASSQVDSSQSGGYTF,TGTGCCAGCAGCCAAGTGGACAGCTCTCAATCGGGAGGCTACACCTTC
14,TRBJ2-5,NA,TRBD2,TRBV5-5,CASSPRLAQETQYF,TGTGCCAGCAGCCCTCGACTAGCCCAAGAGACCCAGTACTTC
13,TRBJ1-5,once,TRBD1,TRBV6-6,CASSYGQDQPQHF,TGTGCCAGCAGTTATGGACAGGATCAGCCCCAGCATTTT
14,TRBJ1-1,NA,TRBD1,TRBV10-2,CASSVGGAGTEAFF,TGCGCCAGCAGTGTAGGGGGCGCGGGCACTGAAGCTTTCTTT
12,TRBJ2-3,NA,NA,TRBV18,CASSPLVDTQYF,TGTGCCAGCTCACCACTCGTCGATACGCAGTATTTT
15,TRBJ1-5,NA,NA,TRBV6-5,CASRTGFFGNQPQHF,TGTGCCAGCAGAACAGGGTTCTTTGGCAATCAGCCCCAGCATTTT
18,TRBJ2-1,NA,TRBD2,TRBV18,CASSPYGREGVTYNEQFF,TGTGCCAGCTCACCATACGGGCGGGAGGGCGTAACCTACAATGAGCAGTTCTTC
15,TRBJ2-5,NA,TRBD1,TRBV5-1,CASSLQGGLGETQYF,TGCGCCAGCAGCTTGCAAGGGGGCTTAGGAGAGACCCAGTACTTC
13,TRBJ2-1,NA,NA,TRBV15,CATSSVRRNEQFF,TGTGCCACCAGCAGTGTTAGAAGAAATGAGCAGTTCTTC
17,TRBJ2-1,NA,TRBD2,TRBV6-1,CASSEGAGGPPYNEQFF,TGTGCCAGCAGTGAAGGAGCGGGAGGGCCCCCCTACAATGAGCAGTTCTTC
15,TRBJ1-6,NA,TRBD1,TRBV19,CASSTGQGLNSPLHF,TGTGCCAGTAGTACCGGACAGGGGCTTAATTCACCCCTCCACTTT
11,TRBJ1-2,NA,NA,TRBV10-3,CAITGFYGYTF,TGTGCCATCACAGGGTTCTATGGCTACACCTTC
19,TRBJ2-7,NA,TRBD1,TRBV19,CASSISPGQGYSYSYEQYF,TGTGCCAGTAGTATTTCTCCGGGACAGGGATACTCTTACTCCTACGAGCAGTACTTC
14,TRBJ2-1,NA,NA,TRBV5-1,CASSLGDSYNEQFF,TGCGCCAGCAGCTTAGGGGATTCCTACAATGAGCAGTTCTTC
16,TRBJ1-1,NA,TRBD1,TRBV3-1/TRBV3-2,CASSQVTGALNTEAFF,TGTGCCAGCAGCCAAGTGACAGGGGCTTTGAACACTGAAGCTTTCTTT
13,TRBJ1-3,NA,NA,TRBV3-1/TRBV3-2,CASSQRAAITIYF,TGTGCCAGCAGCCAGAGGGCTGCGATCACCATATATTTT
18,TRBJ2-7,NA,TRBD2,TRBV4-1,CASSLGTSGGTQIYEQYF,TGCGCCAGCAGTCTCGGGACTAGCGGGGGGACCCAAATCTACGAGCAGTACTTC
14,TRBJ2-3,NA,NA,TRBV7-9,CASSWLGGTDTQYF,TGTGCCAGCAGCTGGTTGGGCGGGACAGATACGCAGTATTTT
16,TRBJ1-2,NA,NA,TRBV5-1,CASSLATDRRNYGYTF,TGCGCCAGCAGCTTGGCGACAGACAGGAGGAACTATGGCTACACCTTC
12,TRBJ1-2,NA,NA,TRBV30,CAWSVGVYGYTF,TGTGCCTGGAGTGTGGGAGTCTATGGCTACACCTTC